This record looks at one TCR beta chain sequence and its context. The sample originates from a study of blood T cell repertoires in COVID-19. Study overall: COVID-19 samples from acute and convalescent phases originated in the United States, Italy and Spain. Nucleic acid was either cDNA or gDNA, and it came from T cells, B-cell-depleted T cells, or PBMCs.

V shed 4 bases and J 4 bases; nucleotides not matched to a gene: 1. The CDR3 spans 12 residues. Looked up from germline, CDR1 is SGHDT and CDR2 is YYEEEE. Authors' data handling: Reference gene primer amplification yielded estimated nucleated cell counts. The protocol was immunoSEQ multiplex PCR, while the TCRdb copy is restricted to in-frame clones and leaves out a portion. V and J calls and clone size are as listed in that table; D and trimming were resolved from the DNA. The sample contains some 150,000 clones, about 90% of which appear only once. The chain has TRBV5-6 and TRBJ1-2; 7 bases are a match to TRBD1. The specimen was peripheral blood. The source of this sequence is a man over 45 with acute or convalescent COVID-19. The CDR3 coding sequence is TGTGCCAGCAGCCAGGGGGTCTATGGCTACACCTTC. Amino acid sequence: CASSQGVYGYTF.